This T cell receptor (beta chain) was sequenced in a study of long-term antiretroviral therapy in people with HIV. Worth noting for this clone: Its antigen is not identified.

A v3.0 immunoSEQ assay was performed at survey level. The study targeted roughly 35,000-55,000 T-cell genomes per sample in sequencing. Here immunoSEQ multiplex PCR was the method, and the copy in TCRdb shows in-frame clones only, minus some. The data show tens of thousands of clones, approximately 80% seen once. Germline CDR1 is LNHDA and CDR2 is SQIVND (reference sequence). V was pared by 1 base and J by 8 bases, with 15 bases between. This CDR3 has 15 amino acids. Overall study results and limits: Diversity remained lower than transplant donor controls, even though it increased after ART.

Sample: unsorted PBMCs, taken 4.1 to 4.5 years after starting antiretroviral therapy. The genes are TRBV19 and TRBJ2-1, with TRBD2 as a possible D gene (6 bases). This clonotype was sampled from a man aged 25-45 years with HIV. The CDR3 loop reads CASSIAGVISHEQFF. The CDR3 DNA is TGTGCCAGTAGTATAGCGGGAGTAATATCGCATGAGCAGTTCTTC.